The 7 T cell receptor beta chains presented below share a single source sample, sequenced in a study of T cell repertoires in cytomegalovirus infection. The antigens for these receptors are not known. One entry per CDR3 protein results from TCRdb running MiXCR on the reads. This sample has fewer than 900,000 distinct CDR3 sequences; 25% to 35% occur once, and the top ten carry roughly 14%. The sequencing here drew on cultured CD8+ T cells from PBMCs, taken from culture after CMV antigen stimulation. These receptors came from a human donor in good health (CMV status not recorded). Some clones in this sample may be carry-over from other donors' samples.

This clonotype was counted many times. This chain joins TRBV28 and TRBJ1-4; D is unresolved. CDR3 size: 18 residues. Germline V gives CDR1 MDHEN, CDR2 SYDVKM. Trimming took off 5 bases at V and 3 bases at J, with 22 bases between the two ends. The CDR3 DNA follows: TGTGCCAGCAGTCCCCTACATGAATCAACTCGGGCTAATGAAAAACTGTTTTTT. It specifies CASSPLHESTRANEKLFF.

This rearrangement joins TRBV27 to TRBJ2-3; the match to TRBD2 covers 7 bases. V shed 3 bases, J shed 3 bases, and the junction held 9 bases outside the gene matches. The CDR3 runs to 16 residues. CDR1 and CDR2 from the germline V gene are MNHEY and SMNVEV (reference sequence). The CDR3 spells CASSFSGGGETDTQYF. CDR3 bases: TGTGCCAGCAGTTTTAGTGGGGGGGGGGAAACAGATACGCAGTATTTT.

The J gene is TRBJ1-1, the V gene TRBV6-8; D is unclear. The CDR3 extends over 14 amino acids. V was shortened by 5 bases and J by 0 bases, with 10 bases between the two germline ends. Germline values: CDR1 MNHGY, CDR2 SAAAGT. CDR3 in amino acids: CASSHKIMNTEAFF. The CDR3 DNA is TGTGCCAGCAGTCACAAGATTATGAACACTGAAGCTTTCTTT.

A single count supports this clonotype. The chain couples TRBV2 to TRBJ2-2; D is possibly TRBD1 (6 bases). Trimming pared 9 bases from V and 0 bases from J, leaving 8 bases between. The CDR3 sequence is 13 residues long. Germline CDR1 is SNHLY and CDR2 is FYNNEI. The CDR3 loop reads CARQGTNTGELFF. CDR3 bases: TGTGCCAGACAGGGAACGAACACCGGGGAGCTGTTTTTT.

This clonotype occurred many times. This chain uses TRBV7-2 with TRBJ2-4; 10 nucleotides line up with TRBD2. The CDR3 covers 14 residues. The germline V gene encodes CDR1 SGHTA and CDR2 FQGNSA. The junction had 1 base not matched to a gene; V was cut back by 7 bases and J by 1 base. The CDR3 nucleotides read TGTGCCAGCAAAGCGGGGGGGGCCAAAAACATTCAGTACTTC. It translates to CASKAGGAKNIQYF.

This chain connects TRBV7-9 to TRBJ1-6; TRBD1 matches 7 bases. Germline loops: CDR1 SEHNR, CDR2 FQNEAQ (reference sequence). The CDR3 has 17 amino acids. V was pared by 6 bases and J by 2 bases, with 10 bases of the junction left unmatched. The CDR3 here is CASSRTGDLAYNSPLHF. Written as DNA, the CDR3 is TGTGCCAGCAGTAGAACAGGGGATCTGGCCTATAATTCACCCCTCCACTTT.

The rearrangement uses TRBV27 and TRBJ1-4; TRBD1 is a possible D gene (5 bases). The CDR3 contains 14 residues. The ends were cut back, 6 bases at V and 6 bases at J, with 14 bases in the middle. Germline V gives CDR1 MNHEY, CDR2 SMNVEV (reference sequence). As DNA, the CDR3 is TGTGCCAGCAGGGGGCTGGGGGGGGATGAAAAACTGTTTTTT. It yields the protein CASRGLGGDEKLFF. The full variable domain, with the rest looked up from reference TRBV27 and TRBJ1-4, is EAQVTQNPRYLITVTGKKLTVTCSQNMNHEYMSWYRQDPGLGLRQIYYSMNVEVTDKGDVPEGYKVSRKEKRNFPLILESPSPNQTSLYFCASRGLGGDEKLFFGSGTQLSVL.